The present T cell receptor (beta chain) was sequenced within a study of cytomegalovirus exposure and HLA in healthy donors. Study information: There were 300 to 400 genotyped donors. Of these, 81% fell in the genetic ancestry cluster associated with self-reported Caucasian donors.

This clone has more than one count but fewer than ten. It was with 60 Vbeta and 13 Jbeta primers that the PCR ran. Sequencing used immunoSEQ multiplex PCR; TCRdb keeps in-frame clones, though not all of them. The sample contains roughly 71,000 clones, roughly 80% of which appear only once. Input material: PBMCs. This TCR was sampled from a girl aged 10 to 17 in good health and CMV-seropositive.

Written as DNA, the CDR3 is TGTGCCAGCAGCTTTTCTACGACCGGGGAGCTGTTTTTT. It encodes CASSFSTTGELFF. The rearrangement uses TRBV7-9 and TRBJ2-2; no reliable D call. This CDR3 has 13 amino acids. Germline V gene sequence: CDR1 SEHNR, CDR2 FQNEAQ (reference sequence). The V end was cut by 3 bases, the J end by 5 bases, with 7 bases between. Based on the CDR3 plus reference TRBV7-9 and TRBJ2-2, the full variable domain is DTGVSQNPRHKITKRGQNVTFRCDPISEHNRLYWYRQTLGQGPEFLTYFQNEAQLEKSRLLSDRFSAERPKGSFSTLEIQRTEQGDSAMYLCASSFSTTGELFFGEGSRLTVL.